This entry is about one T cell receptor beta chain. Its antigen remains unknown. The germline V and J ends were trimmed by 11 bases and 6 bases, with 14 bases remaining between them. Germline lookup yields CDR1 SEHNR and CDR2 FQNEAQ (reference sequence). The CDR3 is 11 residues long. The entry originates in a study of blood T cells in healthy people across ages. Findings of the study overall: Without sorted subsets, naive and antigen-experienced compartments could not be conclusively compared. A roughly linear fall in TCR beta diversity per million T cells was seen with increasing age.

Through a sample-barcoded 5' primer and a J-beta primer mix, a second PCR was run for roughly 6 to 11 cycles. TCRdb re-analysed the 5' RACE reads in MiXCR, keeping a single row per CDR3 protein. The table records approximately 400,000 distinct CDR3 sequences, roughly half of them present only once. Each donor supplied 8 to 10 milliliters of peripheral blood. The J gene is TRBJ2-7, the V gene TRBV7-9; the D gene is possibly TRBD2 (5 bases). The clonotype originates from a man in his 60s in good health. The specimen sequenced was blood. The DNA of the CDR3 is TGTGCCGCGGGCTATTATCCCGAGCAGTACTTC. Its protein is CAAGYYPEQYF.